The clone carrying this T cell receptor beta chain was detected only once. Per the original data handling: Cell counts per sample came from amplifying reference gene primers. The repertoire was sequenced with immunoSEQ multiplex PCR; TCRdb's copy has only in-frame clones and lacks some. V and J calls and clone size are as listed in that table; D and trimming were resolved from the DNA. The data hold roughly 170,000 clones, with roughly nine tenths observed a single time. Trimming cost V 5 bases and J 0 bases, with 14 bases left between them. The CDR3 length is 16 residues. Germline values: CDR1 SEHNR, CDR2 FQNEAQ (reference sequence). These data originate in a study of blood T cell repertoires in COVID-19. Study-wide background: From T cells, B-cell-depleted T cells, or PBMCs came the material, which was cDNA or gDNA.

The specimen sequenced was peripheral blood. J is TRBJ2-1 and V is TRBV7-9, with D possibly TRBD1 on 6 matching bases. The TCR originated in a man aged 55 to 70 with acute or convalescent COVID-19. The CDR3 region has the DNA TGTGCCAGCAGCGGCAGGGGCGGAACCTCCTACAATGAGCAGTTCTTC. It yields the protein CASSGRGGTSYNEQFF.